This passage covers 20 T cell receptor beta chains from one sample sequenced in a study of blood T cell repertoires in COVID-19. TCRdb's copy holds only in-frame clones and misses some; the assay was immunoSEQ multiplex PCR. The sample has around 270,000 clones, about 80% seen once. Specimen: peripheral blood. The receptor set was obtained from a person aged 70 to 85 with COVID-19, enrolled during active disease.

This sequence joins TRBV28 and TRBJ1-2, with 11 bases aligning to TRBD1. The CDR3 spans 13 residues. V was clipped by 8 bases and J by 8 bases; unmatched bases: 7. Germline V gene lookup returns CDR1 MDHEN and CDR2 SYDVKM. CDR3 in DNA: TGTGCCAGCGGACAGGGGGCAGTACAGGGCTACACCTTC. Protein product: CASGQGAVQGYTF.

The chain combines TRBV3-1 (or the pseudogene TRBV3-2) with TRBJ2-2; 10 positions agree with TRBD2. Losses at the gene ends were 3 bases for V and 5 bases for J; bases not matched to a gene: 3. CDR1 is LGHDT, CDR2 YNNKEL, per germline (reference sequence). There are 15 residues in the CDR3. The DNA for the CDR3 is TGTGCCAGCAGCCACAGCGGGGGGGGTACCGGGGAGCTGTTTTTT. Amino acids: CASSHSGGGTGELFF.

This chain joins TRBV3-1 (or the pseudogene TRBV3-2) and TRBJ2-7; 9 nucleotides agree with TRBD1. This CDR3 has 16 amino acids. The germline gives CDR1 LGHDT, CDR2 YNNKEL (reference sequence). Trimming at V came to 4 bases and at J to 6 bases, leaving 13 bases not matched to a gene. CDR3 residues: CASSLRTGASPSEQYF. For the CDR3, the DNA is TGTGCCAGCAGCCTTCGGACAGGGGCGTCTCCCTCCGAGCAGTACTTC.

The chain uses TRBV28 and TRBJ1-2; D may be TRBD1 (6 bases). CDR3 length: 14 residues. CDR1 is MDHEN, CDR2 SYDVKM, per germline. Deletions cut 8 bases from V and 4 bases from J, with 17 bases between. CDR3 DNA sequence: TGTGCCAGCCGCTCAGGGGCGAACCTCTATGGCTACACCTTC. Its protein is CASRSGANLYGYTF.

In regard to this clone: Mismatch with germline at one junction end may stem from a read error. J is TRBJ2-7 and V is TRBV5-4; 7 bases line up with TRBD1. The CDR3 runs to 13 residues. Germline assignment: CDR1 SGHNT and CDR2 YYREEE (reference sequence). CDR3 residues: CASSLTGRSGQTF. The CDR3 nucleotides read TGTGCCAGCAGCCTTACGGGGCGGTCGGGACAGACCTTC.

This clone was found a few times. CDR3 in amino acids: CASSIERGGAEFF. The DNA for the CDR3 is TGTGCCAGTAGTATAGAAAGGGGGGGGGCGGAGTTCTTC. V and J are TRBV19 and TRBJ2-1, with D possibly being TRBD2 (7 bases). Per the germline V gene, CDR1 is LNHDA and CDR2 is SQIVND (reference sequence). The CDR3 contains 13 residues. V was pared by 0 bases and J by 14 bases, with 14 bases between.

The V and J genes are TRBV28 and TRBJ2-1; D is unclear. Germline assignment: CDR1 MDHEN and CDR2 SYDVKM. The CDR3 is 15 residues long. Trimming removed 3 bases from V and 4 bases from J, with 13 bases in between. The CDR3 reads CASSLPLSWYNEQFF. As DNA, the CDR3 is TGTGCCAGCAGTTTGCCGCTATCTTGGTACAATGAGCAGTTCTTC.

This chain uses TRBV4-2 with TRBJ2-2; 16 nucleotides line up with TRBD2. Germline V gene data show CDR1 as LGHNA and CDR2 as YNFKEQ. The CDR3 runs to 17 residues. V lost 3 bases to trimming and J lost 6 bases; unmatched junction nucleotides: 4. CDR3 DNA sequence: TGTGCCAGCAGCCAGGGACTAGCGGGAGGGACCCCCGGGGAGCTGTTTTTT. Its translation is CASSQGLAGGTPGELFF.

V gene TRBV30 combines with J gene TRBJ1-3; D is uncertain. The CDR3 covers 12 residues. CDR1 and CDR2 (germline): GTSNPN, SVGIG (reference sequence). V was trimmed by 5 bases and J by 3 bases, leaving 8 bases between them. In DNA form, the CDR3 reads TGTGCCTGGCAGAAAGATGGAAACACCATATATTTT. Protein product: CAWQKDGNTIYF.

This clone was observed a handful of times. CDR3 bases: TGTGCCAGCAGCCCCAGGACACTAGCGGGAGGCCGTGCCAACAATGAGCAGTTCTTC. This gives the protein CASSPRTLAGGRANNEQFF. The gene calls are TRBV5-4 and TRBJ2-1; TRBD2 matches 12 bases. CDR1 is SGHNT, CDR2 YYREEE, per germline (reference sequence). With V trimmed by 4 bases and J by 5 bases, 16 bases remained unmatched. The CDR3 is 19 amino acids.

This clone was counted a single time. This chain links TRBV5-4 with TRBJ2-3, with 8 bases aligning to TRBD2. CDR3 length: 16 residues. V dropped 5 bases and J dropped 2; count of bases not matched to a gene: 10. The germline V gene encodes CDR1 SGHNT and CDR2 YYREEE (reference sequence). The CDR3 here is CASRPGAGVNTDTQYF. The DNA of the CDR3 is TGTGCCAGCAGACCCGGAGCGGGGGTTAACACAGATACGCAGTATTTT.

V gene TRBV29-1 combines with J gene TRBJ1-1, with a weak D call TRBD1 (6 bases). Trimming removed 5 bases at V and 4 bases at J, with 14 bases between. This CDR3 has 13 residues. CDR1 SQVTM and CDR2 ANQGSEA come from the germline V gene. CDR3 sequence (DNA): TGCAGCGTTCAGGGGAGAATGAGCACTGAAGCTTTCTTT. It codes for CSVQGRMSTEAFF.

The chain joins TRBV5-1 to TRBJ2-3; D might be TRBD1 (7 bases). Germline loops: CDR1 SGHRS, CDR2 YFSETQ. V was clipped by 4 bases and J by 4 bases, with 19 bases between them. The CDR3 runs to 16 residues. The CDR3 coding sequence is TGCGCCAGCAGCGGAGGGACAGTCAACCCCCCAGATACGCAGTATTTT. This sequence encodes CASSGGTVNPPDTQYF.

The chain recombines TRBV6-5 with TRBJ1-2; 8 bases line up with TRBD1. The germline gives CDR1 MNHEY, CDR2 SVGAGI. V was clipped by 4 bases and J by 8 bases; unmatched bases: 6. This CDR3 comprises 13 residues. DNA of the CDR3: TGTGCCAGCAGTTCCCAGGGGGCGCGAGGCTACACCTTC. Translation gives CASSSQGARGYTF.

This chain joins TRBV18 and TRBJ2-2, with 9 bases fitting TRBD2. The CDR3 extends over 17 amino acids. CDR1 and CDR2 from the germline V gene are KGHSH and LQKENI. V was clipped by 3 bases and J by 3 bases; unmatched bases: 8. The CDR3 protein is CASSPLAGGPYTGELFF. Written as DNA, the CDR3 is TGTGCCAGCTCACCTTTGGCGGGAGGGCCATACACCGGGGAGCTGTTTTTT.

The rearrangement joins TRBV28 to TRBJ2-7, with D hard to call. The CDR3 has 12 residues. CDR1 and CDR2 from the germline V gene are MDHEN and SYDVKM. The V end was cut by 6 bases, the J end by 6 bases, with 12 bases between. The CDR3 loop reads CASSEYVGEQYF. As DNA, the CDR3 is TGTGCCAGCAGCGAATATGTCGGCGAGCAGTACTTC.

The chain is built from TRBV12-3 or TRBV12-4 and TRBJ2-1; 8 bases align to TRBD1. V dropped 8 bases and J dropped 10; count of bases not matched to a gene: 7. This CDR3 is built from 12 residues. DNA of the CDR3: TGTGCCAGCGGCGGACAGGGCCAGGAGCAGTTCTTC. This encodes CASGGQGQEQFF.

The chain carries TRBV18 and TRBJ1-4; TRBD1 aligns across 10 bases. Germline V gene lookup returns CDR1 KGHSH and CDR2 LQKENI. Trimming took 6 bases from V and 6 from J; bases not matched to a gene: 7. This CDR3 has 15 amino acids. In DNA, the CDR3 is TGTGCCAGCTCCGCCTTCGGGACAGGGGATGAAAAACTGTTTTTT. This gives the protein CASSAFGTGDEKLFF.

The chain uses TRBV4-1 and TRBJ1-4; D remains unclear. This CDR3 is built from 13 residues. Germline values: CDR1 MGHRA, CDR2 YSYEKL. V was pared by 0 bases and J by 7 bases, with 6 bases between. CDR3 amino acids: CASSQDPSEKLFF. The CDR3 DNA follows: TGCGCCAGCAGCCAAGACCCCAGTGAAAAACTGTTTTTT.

The rearrangement joins TRBV5-1 to TRBJ1-1, with TRBD1 matching over 7 bases. The CDR3 sequence is 14 residues long. The J segment lost 2 bases and the V segment lost 4 bases, leaving 5 bases of the junction unmatched. Germline V CDR1 and CDR2: SGHRS, YFSETQ. CDR3 in DNA: TGCGCCAGCAGCGCCTACAGGGGAAACACTGAAGCTTTCTTT. Amino acid sequence: CASSAYRGNTEAFF.